This T cell receptor (beta chain) emerged from a study of control samples from healthy donors and cancer patients. The CDR3 runs 13 residues. Germline CDR1 is GTSNPN and CDR2 is SVGIG (reference sequence). After removal of 5 bases from V and 0 bases from J, the junction contained 0 bases not matched to a gene. Clones were sequenced by immunoSEQ multiplex PCR, and TCRdb holds only the in-frame ones, with some missing. This table holds 46,000 or so clones, roughly 93% found once. The source material was PBMCs. V and J are TRBV30 and TRBJ1-1, with TRBD1 identical over 10 bases. The source is a woman in her fifties or sixties with head and neck cancer. The chain's CDR3 is CAWDRGLNTEAFF. The CDR3 DNA reads TGTGCCTGGGACAGGGGGCTGAACACTGAAGCTTTCTTT. Looking up the rest from reference TRBV30 and TRBJ1-1 gives the full variable domain: SQTIHQWPATLVQPVGSPLSLECTVEGTSNPNLYWYRQAAGRGLQLLFYSVGIGQISSEVPQNLSASRPQDRQFILSSKKLLLSDSGFYLCAWDRGLNTEAFFGQGTRLTVV.